The 25 T cell receptor beta chains below were found in one sample sequenced in a study of cytomegalovirus exposure and HLA in healthy donors. This PCR relied on a set of 60 Vbeta primers and 13 Jbeta primers. Only in-frame clones appear in the TCRdb table, and some are missing; sequencing was by immunoSEQ multiplex PCR. The table has 110,000 to 150,000 clones, around 79% seen once. Sequenced: PBMCs. These receptors all stem from a female donor in good health and CMV-seronegative.

The chain's CDR3 is CASSLNPLAGGGEQYF. The CDR3 DNA is TGTGCCAGCAGCCTAAACCCACTAGCGGGAGGGGGCGAGCAGTACTTC. This rearrangement joins TRBV7-2 to TRBJ2-7; TRBD2 aligns across 13 bases. The CDR3 extends over 16 amino acids. Per germline, CDR1 SGHTA and CDR2 FQGNSA. Trimming at V came to 5 bases and at J to 6 bases, leaving 10 bases not matched to a gene.

The V gene is TRBV2, the J gene TRBJ1-4; no definite D call. CDR3 size: 12 residues. The V gene lost 11 bases and the J gene lost 7 bases, with 14 bases spanning the gap. Germline CDR1 SNHLY, CDR2 FYNNEI. CDR3 sequence: CAGLGSGEKLFF. CDR3 coding DNA: TGTGCCGGCCTGGGCTCAGGTGAAAAACTGTTTTTT.

This rearrangement joins TRBV7-2 to TRBJ1-2; 10 bases align to TRBD1. With 5 bases clipped from V and 7 bases from J, the junction kept 10 bases outside the gene matches. CDR3 size: 15 residues. Per the germline V gene, CDR1 is SGHTA and CDR2 is FQGNSA. The CDR3 sequence is CASSVLGTGVPGYTF. The CDR3 DNA follows: TGTGCCAGCAGCGTCCTCGGGACAGGGGTCCCTGGCTACACCTTC.

J is TRBJ2-2 and V is TRBV13; D is ambiguous. The CDR3 is made up of 15 amino acids. Germline CDR1 is PRHDT and CDR2 is FYEKMQ (reference sequence). V was trimmed by 2 bases and J by 0 bases, leaving 7 bases between them. The CDR3 region is CASSLLESNTGELFF. Written as DNA, the CDR3 is TGTGCCAGCAGCTTACTAGAATCGAACACCGGGGAGCTGTTTTTT. Full variable domain (remainder filled in from reference TRBV13 and TRBJ2-2): AAGVIQSPRHLIKEKRETATLKCYPIPRHDTVYWYQQGPGQDPQFLISFYEKMQSDKGSIPDRFSAQQFSDYHSELNMSSLELGDSALYFCASSLLESNTGELFFGEGSRLTVL.

J is TRBJ1-6 and V is TRBV4-3, with 8 nucleotides matching TRBD1. V lost 2 bases, J lost 10 bases, and 7 bases stayed unmatched. The CDR3 is 15 residues long. CDR1 and CDR2 from the germline V gene are LGHNA and YSLEER. The CDR3 sequence is CASSQLWTGQSPLHF. In nucleotides, the CDR3 is TGCGCCAGCAGCCAACTTTGGACAGGGCAGTCACCCCTCCACTTT.

The V call is TRBV4-1, the J call TRBJ1-4; D is possibly TRBD1 (6 bases). V was clipped by 0 bases and J by 7 bases, with 9 bases between them. The CDR3 spans 14 residues. Germline V gene lookup returns CDR1 MGHRA and CDR2 YSYEKL. The CDR3 region has the DNA TGCGCCAGCAGCCAAGACAGGGGTGCTGAAAAACTGTTTTTT. Its protein is CASSQDRGAEKLFF.

The V call is TRBV5-1, the J call TRBJ2-2, with 7 bases aligning to TRBD1. Germline-derived CDR1 and CDR2 are SGHRS and YFSETQ. The junction had 11 bases not matched to a gene; V was cut back by 4 bases and J by 5 bases. CDR3 length: 16 amino acids. CDR3 DNA: TGCGCCAGCAGCACACCGGGACAGCTTTCAACCGGGGAGCTGTTTTTT. This codes for CASSTPGQLSTGELFF.

This chain connects TRBV27 to TRBJ2-7; D possibly corresponds to TRBD1 (5 bases). Between the trimmed V and J ends, which lost 6 bases and 4 bases, there was a span of 16 bases. This CDR3 spans 14 amino acids. Germline V CDR1 and CDR2: MNHEY, SMNVEV (reference sequence). The chain's CDR3 is CASSSGAAWYEQYF. The CDR3 bases are TGTGCCAGCAGCTCTGGGGCCGCATGGTACGAGCAGTACTTC.

The gene calls are TRBV19 and TRBJ2-3, with D possibly TRBD2 on 6 matching bases. V was shortened by 3 bases and J by 0 bases, with 10 bases between the two germline ends. The germline gives CDR1 LNHDA, CDR2 SQIVND (reference sequence). The CDR3 runs to 15 residues. The CDR3 spells CASSMAGRSTDTQYF. The CDR3, as DNA: TGTGCCAGTAGTATGGCGGGACGAAGCACAGATACGCAGTATTTT.

In DNA form, the CDR3 reads TGCAGCGTCCGTGGCCGACTAGCGGGGGGGCCTGGAACCGGGGAGCTGTTTTTT. Translation: CSVRGRLAGGPGTGELFF. This sequence joins TRBV29-1 and TRBJ2-2, with 14 bases lining up with TRBD2. The V gene's germline CDR1 is SQVTM and CDR2 ANQGSEA. With 6 bases clipped from V and 5 bases from J, the junction kept 14 bases outside the gene matches. The CDR3 sequence is 18 residues long.

The gene calls are TRBV4-1 and TRBJ2-3, with D perhaps TRBD1 (6 bases). Germline CDR1 MGHRA, CDR2 YSYEKL. The CDR3 runs to 17 residues. Between the trimmed V and J ends, which lost 1 base and 6 bases, there was a span of 20 bases. The CDR3 region has the DNA TGCGCCAGCAGCCAAGCATCTCGGACTCCGAGGGGGGATACGCAGTATTTT. It yields the protein CASSQASRTPRGDTQYF.

The genes are TRBV7-9 and TRBJ2-3, with 8 bases matching TRBD2. The CDR3 runs 14 residues. The V segment lost 7 bases and the J segment 2 bases; nucleotides outside the gene matches: 5. CDR1 and CDR2 (germline): SEHNR, FQNEAQ (reference sequence). Written as DNA, the CDR3 is TGTGCCAGCACTGGGACTAGATTCACAGATACGCAGTATTTT. Translating gives CASTGTRFTDTQYF.

The V gene is TRBV29-1, the J gene TRBJ1-3, with D perhaps matching TRBD1 (5 bases). Trimming removed 2 bases at V and 8 bases at J, with 13 bases between. Germline V CDR1 and CDR2: SQVTM, ANQGSEA. This CDR3 is 13 amino acids long. The CDR3 DNA follows: TGCAGCGTTGAAAGGTTCAGGGAATACACCATATATTTT. Amino acids: CSVERFREYTIYF.

The chain couples TRBV14 to TRBJ2-2, with 9 nucleotides matching TRBD2. The CDR3 spans 15 residues. Unmatched junction bases numbered 5, after V lost 4 bases and J lost 5 bases. Per the germline V gene, CDR1 is SGHDN and CDR2 is FVKESK. The CDR3 spells CASSPGLAGTGELFF. The CDR3 bases are TGTGCCAGCAGCCCGGGACTAGCTGGGACCGGGGAGCTGTTTTTT.

J is TRBJ2-1 and V is TRBV27, with TRBD1 matching over 8 bases. V trimming: 7 bases; J trimming: 8 bases; junction bases outside the gene matches: 10. The CDR3 loop spans 14 amino acids. The germline V gene has CDR1 MNHEY and CDR2 SMNVEV (reference sequence). In DNA, the CDR3 is TGTGCCAGCACCCGACAGGGGATTATGGATGAGCAGTTCTTC. This gives the protein CASTRQGIMDEQFF.

The chain employs TRBV10-2 and TRBJ2-1, with 9 bases aligning to TRBD2. After removal of 10 bases from V and 5 bases from J, the junction contained 6 bases not matched to a gene. From germline, CDR1 is WSHSY and CDR2 SAAADI. The CDR3 loop spans 13 amino acids. The CDR3 DNA follows: TGCGCCACATCCCTAGCGGGAAACAATGAGCAGTTCTTC. Residues: CATSLAGNNEQFF.

V gene TRBV6-4 combines with J gene TRBJ1-1; TRBD1 matches 10 bases. V shed 0 bases, J shed 4 bases, and the junction held 2 bases outside the gene matches. Germline-derived CDR1 and CDR2 are MRHNA and SNTAGT. The CDR3 loop spans 15 amino acids. The CDR3 region is CASSDSGTGVTEAFF. The CDR3 bases are TGTGCCAGCAGTGACTCCGGGACAGGGGTCACTGAAGCTTTCTTT.

The gene calls are TRBV29-1 and TRBJ2-1, with 14 bases matching TRBD2. With V trimmed by 2 bases and J by 7 bases, 10 bases remained unmatched. CDR1 and CDR2 (germline): SQVTM, ANQGSEA. There are 17 residues in the CDR3. CDR3 DNA sequence: TGCAGCGTTGAACCAACAGGAAGACTAGCGGGGGGGAATGAGCAGTTCTTC. Translation: CSVEPTGRLAGGNEQFF.

This clone has a handful of counts. The V gene is TRBV7-9, the J gene TRBJ1-2; D unclear. V was shortened by 2 bases and J by 8 bases, with 15 bases between the two germline ends. Per the germline V gene, CDR1 is SEHNR and CDR2 is FQNEAQ (reference sequence). The length of the CDR3 is 14 residues. CDR3 sequence (DNA): TGTGCCAGCAGCTTAAGCCGGGGATTGGTCGGCTACACCTTC. Translation: CASSLSRGLVGYTF.

The rearrangement joins TRBV5-6 to TRBJ2-7, with D maybe TRBD1 (5 bases). The V gene lost 4 bases and the J gene lost 9 bases, with 11 bases spanning the gap. The CDR3 has 11 residues. Germline V lookup: CDR1 SGHDT, CDR2 YYEEEE. The CDR3 DNA is TGTGCCAGCAGCCTCGGCCAGGGGCAGTACTTC. Translating gives CASSLGQGQYF. Full variable domain (missing parts from reference TRBV5-6 and TRBJ2-7): DAGVTQSPTHLIKTRGQQVTLRCSPKSGHDTVSWYQQALGQGPQFIFQYYEEEERQRGNFPDRFSGHQFPNYSSELNVNALLLGDSALYLCASSLGQGQYFGPGTRLTVT.

This clone came up a few times. The CDR3 DNA is TGCAGCGTCCCACCCGGGACAGGGTCAGAGACCCAGTACTTC. Its protein is CSVPPGTGSETQYF. This sequence joins TRBV29-1 and TRBJ2-5; 9 bases match TRBD1. Looked up from germline, CDR1 is SQVTM and CDR2 is ANQGSEA. Trimming cost V 6 bases and J 4 bases; bases outside gene matches: 9. This CDR3 region has 14 residues.

The gene calls are TRBV7-6 and TRBJ2-2; 9 bases are shared with TRBD2. The V and J ends lost 2 bases and 4 bases, in that order; junction bases with no gene match: 5. The CDR3 runs 16 residues. The germline gives CDR1 SGHVS, CDR2 FNYEAQ. CDR3 in DNA: TGTGCCAGCAGCTTAATAGCGGGAGCAGTCACCGGGGAGCTGTTTTTT. Translation: CASSLIAGAVTGELFF.

This chain uses TRBV7-6 with TRBJ2-5, with TRBD1 as a possible D gene (6 bases). The CDR3 is made up of 13 amino acids. V was shortened by 2 bases and J by 4 bases, with 8 bases between the two germline ends. CDR1 and CDR2 (germline): SGHVS, FNYEAQ. The CDR3: CASSLSRGETQYF. DNA of the CDR3: TGTGCCAGCAGCTTAAGCAGGGGAGAGACCCAGTACTTC.

J is TRBJ2-3 and V is TRBV7-9; weak D call: TRBD1 (6 bases). The CDR3 length is 15 residues. The germline CDR1 and CDR2 sequences are SEHNR and FQNEAQ (reference sequence). Trimming shortened V by 3 bases and J by 4 bases, and 14 bases separated the two germline ends. CDR3 protein: CASSFGQLGADTQYF. CDR3 nucleotide sequence: TGTGCCAGCAGCTTTGGACAGCTGGGGGCAGATACGCAGTATTTT.

The chain links TRBV7-2 to TRBJ2-7, with TRBD1 identical over 8 bases. CDR3 length equals 15 residues. Germline V gene lookup returns CDR1 SGHTA and CDR2 FQGNSA. After removal of 5 bases from V and 1 base from J, the junction contained 7 bases not matched to a gene. The CDR3 bases are TGTGCCAGCAGCCGTTGGACAGGGCCATCCTACGAGCAGTACTTC. It encodes CASSRWTGPSYEQYF.